This TCR beta chain was recovered during a study of vaccination and CD4 T cells after COVID-19. Sequence data for DNA of cultured CD4+ T cells were generated by the Oncomine TCR Beta short-read assay. Using its own MiXCR run on the PCR reads, TCRdb lists one record per CDR3 protein. The table lists about 18,000 distinct CDR3 sequences, about three fifths of them singletons. This clonotype was observed a few times. Antigen specificity is unknown. The CDR3 is 15 residues long. Trimming cost V 5 bases and J 4 bases; bases outside gene matches: 8. Germline assignment: CDR1 MNHEY and CDR2 SMNVEV (reference sequence). Treatment in this sample: approximately 10-day PBMC culture with coronavirus spike peptide pools or control peptides (ViraFEST assay). IL-2 (about 10 IU/ml) and peptide pools (10 ug/ml) were added to cultures of approximately 2 million PBMCs per well.

Sequenced material: CD4+ T cells from blood, cultured in vitro. The clonotype was recovered from a human donor who had recovered from COVID-19. This rearrangement joins TRBV27 to TRBJ1-2; 9 nucleotides line up with TRBD1. The DNA of the CDR3 is TGTGCCAGCAGTACCTCGGGACAGGGAAGCTATGGCTACACCTTC. Its protein is CASSTSGQGSYGYTF.